This TCR beta chain was sequenced in a study of CD4+ T cells in melanoma. Notes on the study in general: In melanoma, neoantigen-specific CD4+ T cells reportedly differed in differentiation state.

The CDR3 has 18 amino acids. Germline V gene data show CDR1 as SEHNR and CDR2 as FQNEAQ (reference sequence). V was trimmed by 4 bases and J by 4 bases, leaving 23 bases between them. Generated by immunoSEQ multiplex PCR, the TCRdb table keeps only in-frame clones and is missing some. The sample has fewer than 5,000 clones, roughly two thirds seen once. Regarding this clone: The antigen is not known.

The genes are TRBV7-9 and TRBJ2-1; D unclear. The TCR originated in a human donor with melanoma. Sample: cells from a culture (not recorded whether cultured in vitro). The CDR3 sequence is CASSSWADQRNYYNEQFF. CDR3 bases: TGTGCCAGCAGCTCCTGGGCTGATCAGCGCAACTATTACAATGAGCAGTTCTTC.